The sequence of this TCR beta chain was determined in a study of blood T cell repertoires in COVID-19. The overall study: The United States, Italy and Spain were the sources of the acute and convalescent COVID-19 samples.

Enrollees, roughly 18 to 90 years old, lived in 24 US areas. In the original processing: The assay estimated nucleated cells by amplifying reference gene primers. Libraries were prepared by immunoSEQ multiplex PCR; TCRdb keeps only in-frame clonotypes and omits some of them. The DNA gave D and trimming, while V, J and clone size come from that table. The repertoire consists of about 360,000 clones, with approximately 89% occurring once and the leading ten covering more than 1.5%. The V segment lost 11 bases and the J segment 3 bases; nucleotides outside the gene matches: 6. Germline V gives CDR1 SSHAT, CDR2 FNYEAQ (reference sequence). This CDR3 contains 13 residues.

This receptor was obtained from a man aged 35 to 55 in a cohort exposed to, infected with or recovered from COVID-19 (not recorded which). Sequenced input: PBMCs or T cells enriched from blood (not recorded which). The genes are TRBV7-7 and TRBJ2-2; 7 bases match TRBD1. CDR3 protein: CACTGAHTGELFF. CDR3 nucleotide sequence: TGTGCCTGTACAGGGGCCCACACCGGGGAGCTGTTTTTT.